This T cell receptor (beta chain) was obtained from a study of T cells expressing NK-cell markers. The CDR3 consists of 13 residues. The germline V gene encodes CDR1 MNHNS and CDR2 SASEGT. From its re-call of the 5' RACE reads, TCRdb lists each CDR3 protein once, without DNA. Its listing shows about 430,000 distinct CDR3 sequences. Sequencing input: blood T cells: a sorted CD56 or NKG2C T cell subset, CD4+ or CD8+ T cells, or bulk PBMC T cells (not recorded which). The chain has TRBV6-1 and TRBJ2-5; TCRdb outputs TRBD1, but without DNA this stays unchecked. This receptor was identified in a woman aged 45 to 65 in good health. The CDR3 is CASSSLRGETQYF.